The 17 T cell receptor beta chains given below trace back to one sample, sequenced in a study of shared clonotypes between healthy human individuals. Libraries were prepared by immunoSEQ multiplex PCR; TCRdb keeps only in-frame clonotypes and omits some of them. This table holds about 480,000 clones, 60% to 85% found once. Sequenced input: PBMCs. The receptors were gathered from a woman in her thirties or forties in good health. Some clones in this sample may be carry-over from other donors' samples.

This chain connects TRBV18 to TRBJ2-7; 15 bases are shared with TRBD2. Germline V CDR1 and CDR2: KGHSH, LQKENI. V gave up 0 bases and J gave up 4 bases; unmatched junction bases: 1. The CDR3 has 16 amino acids. CDR3 nucleotide sequence: TGTGCCAGCTCACCACCGGGACTAGCGGGAGGTTACGAGCAGTACTTC. Its translation is CASSPPGLAGGYEQYF.

The chain employs TRBV7-7 and TRBJ2-3; 13 bases are shared with TRBD2. V dropped 5 bases and J dropped 3; count of bases not matched to a gene: 5. The germline gives CDR1 SSHAT, CDR2 FNYEAQ (reference sequence). The CDR3 is 16 residues long. The CDR3 region has the DNA TGTGCCAGCAGCCCAGGGACTAGCGGGACTACAGATACGCAGTATTTT. Amino acid sequence: CASSPGTSGTTDTQYF.

The chain has TRBV7-8 and TRBJ1-1; D is undetermined. The CDR3 covers 12 residues. Trimming pared 5 bases from V and 5 bases from J, leaving 9 bases between. Germline values: CDR1 SGHVS, CDR2 FQNEAQ. Written as DNA, the CDR3 is TGTGCCAGCAGCCGCCCGGGGACTGAAGCTTTCTTT. It encodes CASSRPGTEAFF.

This clone appeared a single time. The V call is TRBV11-2, the J call TRBJ1-4; a weak D match, TRBD1 (6 bases). V was clipped by 1 base and J by 5 bases, with 17 bases between them. This CDR3 has 17 residues. Germline V CDR1 and CDR2: SGHAT, FQNNGV. This CDR3 reads CASSLGGLFQGNEKLFF. CDR3 DNA: TGTGCCAGCAGCTTAGGGGGGCTGTTTCAGGGGAATGAAAAACTGTTTTTT.

The chain carries TRBV5-5 and TRBJ1-2; D unclear. CDR3 length: 15 amino acids. Trimming took off 0 bases at V and 2 bases at J, with 11 bases between the two ends. Germline CDR1 reads SGHKS; CDR2 reads YYEKEE (reference sequence). For the CDR3, the DNA is TGTGCCAGCAGCTTGGGGCCTTTCACCAACTATGGCTACACCTTC. Amino acids: CASSLGPFTNYGYTF.

The chain recombines TRBV13 with TRBJ2-7; 8 nucleotides agree with TRBD2. V shed 5 bases, J shed 4 bases, and the junction held 13 bases outside the gene matches. Germline V gives CDR1 PRHDT, CDR2 FYEKMQ (reference sequence). There are 16 residues in the CDR3. The CDR3 protein is CASSPAGATGPYEQYF. CDR3 in DNA: TGTGCCAGCAGCCCAGCGGGAGCAACAGGACCATACGAGCAGTACTTC.

In its sample, this clone was seen a few times. The V and J genes are TRBV28 and TRBJ2-2; TRBD2 might be the D (6 bases). This CDR3 is built from 15 residues. Germline values: CDR1 MDHEN, CDR2 SYDVKM. Trimming took off 10 bases at V and 5 bases at J, with 20 bases between the two ends. CDR3 region: CATLSGTFRTGELFF. CDR3 DNA sequence: TGTGCCACCCTCTCCGGGACTTTCCGTACCGGGGAGCTGTTTTTT.

This clone was found once. The rearrangement uses TRBV28 and TRBJ2-5; 11 bases fit TRBD1. CDR1 is MDHEN, CDR2 SYDVKM, per germline. After removal of 5 bases from V and 2 bases from J, the junction contained 7 bases not matched to a gene. The CDR3 loop spans 16 amino acids. CDR3 residues: CASSPYRDRGQETQYF. CDR3 coding DNA: TGTGCCAGCAGTCCATACCGGGACAGGGGGCAAGAGACCCAGTACTTC.

J is TRBJ1-1 and V is TRBV6-5; the match to TRBD1 covers 11 bases. The CDR3 is 14 amino acids. Trimming removed 6 bases from V and 14 bases from J; junction bases left unmatched: 14. Looked up from germline, CDR1 is MNHEY and CDR2 is SVGAGI. CDR3 residues: CASRPDRGPAPIFF. CDR3 DNA sequence: TGTGCCAGCAGACCGGACAGGGGGCCCGCGCCGATCTTCTTT.

To note about this clone: Other DNA variants within this sample encode the same CDR3. This chain links TRBV4-3 with TRBJ2-3; 7 positions match TRBD2. The CDR3 loop spans 14 amino acids. Germline-derived CDR1 and CDR2 are LGHNA and YSLEER. The J segment lost 5 bases and the V segment lost 1 base, leaving 3 bases of the junction unmatched. The CDR3 reads CASSQGGRGDTQYF. For the CDR3, the DNA is TGCGCCAGCAGCCAAGGCGGGAGAGGAGATACGCAGTATTTT.

The V and J genes are TRBV7-9 and TRBJ1-5; the D gene is possibly TRBD1 (5 bases). The CDR3 length is 18 residues. Trimming removed 1 base from V and 2 bases from J, with 18 bases in between. In germline, CDR1 is SEHNR, CDR2 FQNEAQ (reference sequence). The DNA for the CDR3 is TGTGCCAGCAGCTTAGTTTCCTATGAGGGGTTTGGCAATCAGCCCCAGCATTTT. It yields the protein CASSLVSYEGFGNQPQHF.

This clone is a singleton in its sample. The chain combines TRBV19 with TRBJ1-3, with TRBD1 matching over 8 bases. CDR1 and CDR2 from the germline V gene are LNHDA and SQIVND (reference sequence). The J segment lost 0 bases and the V segment lost 6 bases, leaving 4 bases of the junction unmatched. The CDR3 is made up of 15 amino acids. CDR3 bases: TGTGCCAGTAGGTTTCAGGGGGCCTCTGGAAACACCATATATTTT. It specifies CASRFQGASGNTIYF.

V gene TRBV19 combines with J gene TRBJ1-5; 9 bases agree with TRBD1. The trim removed 5 bases at V and 0 bases at J, leaving 11 bases unmatched. Germline V gene lookup returns CDR1 LNHDA and CDR2 SQIVND (reference sequence). CDR3 length equals 18 residues. CDR3: CASSRPGQGLYSNQPQHF. The CDR3 DNA reads as TGTGCCAGTAGTCGTCCGGGACAGGGCCTTTATAGCAATCAGCCCCAGCATTTT.

The chain couples TRBV9 to TRBJ1-5; TRBD1 might be the D (5 bases). Trimming left V 3 bases short and J 6 bases short, with 16 bases between. Germline lookup yields CDR1 SGDLS and CDR2 YYNGEE. CDR3 length: 15 residues. CDR3: CASSEGWGSGQPQHF. The CDR3, as DNA: TGTGCCAGCAGCGAGGGATGGGGGAGTGGTCAGCCCCAGCATTTT.

The chain carries TRBV27 and TRBJ2-7, with D possibly called TRBD1 or TRBD2 (5 bases each). V was shortened by 1 base and J by 7 bases, with 29 bases between the two germline ends. Germline V gene sequence: CDR1 MNHEY, CDR2 SMNVEV (reference sequence). CDR3 length: 19 amino acids. CDR3 DNA: TGTGCCAGCAGTTTATTAGTGGGGGACGCCCACAACCAAAACGGGGAGCAGTACTTC. This encodes CASSLLVGDAHNQNGEQYF.

This clone showed up just a few times. The V call is TRBV18, the J call TRBJ1-1; 7 bases line up with TRBD1. The J segment lost 1 base and the V segment lost 3 bases, leaving 2 bases of the junction unmatched. This CDR3 region has 14 residues. Germline V gives CDR1 KGHSH, CDR2 LQKENI. CDR3 protein: CASSPTGTNTEAFF. The CDR3 coding sequence is TGTGCCAGCTCACCGACAGGGACGAACACTGAAGCTTTCTTT.

This chain connects TRBV5-1 to TRBJ2-7; possibly TRBD2 for D (5 bases). Germline CDR1 SGHRS, CDR2 YFSETQ. The CDR3 runs 14 residues. With 0 bases removed from V and 2 bases from J, the gap between germline ends came to 9 bases. In nucleotides, the CDR3 is TGCGCCAGCAGCTTGGGGTTGCGGGCCTACGAGCAGTACTTC. Encoded protein: CASSLGLRAYEQYF.